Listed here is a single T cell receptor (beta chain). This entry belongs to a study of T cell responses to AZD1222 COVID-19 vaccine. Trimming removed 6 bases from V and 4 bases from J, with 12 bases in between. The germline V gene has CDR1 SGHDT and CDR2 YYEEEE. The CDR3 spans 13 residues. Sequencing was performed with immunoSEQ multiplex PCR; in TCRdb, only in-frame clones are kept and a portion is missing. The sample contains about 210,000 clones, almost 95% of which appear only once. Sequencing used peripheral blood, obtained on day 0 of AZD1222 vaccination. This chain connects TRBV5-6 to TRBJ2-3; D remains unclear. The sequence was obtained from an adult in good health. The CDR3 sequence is CASITQAADTQYF. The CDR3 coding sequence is TGTGCCAGCATCACTCAAGCCGCAGATACGCAGTATTTT.